This TCR beta chain was found in a study of cytomegalovirus exposure and HLA in healthy donors. The junction had 6 bases not matched to a gene; V was cut back by 2 bases and J by 6 bases. Germline CDR1 is MNHNS and CDR2 is SASEGT. The length of the CDR3 is 17 residues. PCR was performed using 60 Vbeta and 13 Jbeta primers. TCRdb's table, derived via immunoSEQ multiplex PCR, lists solely in-frame clones and lacks some. The sample holds over 100,000 clones, about 80% seen once. This clone was observed a single time. The sequenced sample consisted of PBMCs. The receptor was derived from a man in his sixties in good health and CMV-seropositive. V is TRBV6-1 and J is TRBJ2-3, with 15 bases fitting TRBD2. Here the CDR3 DNA reads TGTGCCAGCAGTGAAAGAACCGGACTAGCGGGGGGGGATACGCAGTATTTT. Translation gives CASSERTGLAGGDTQYF.